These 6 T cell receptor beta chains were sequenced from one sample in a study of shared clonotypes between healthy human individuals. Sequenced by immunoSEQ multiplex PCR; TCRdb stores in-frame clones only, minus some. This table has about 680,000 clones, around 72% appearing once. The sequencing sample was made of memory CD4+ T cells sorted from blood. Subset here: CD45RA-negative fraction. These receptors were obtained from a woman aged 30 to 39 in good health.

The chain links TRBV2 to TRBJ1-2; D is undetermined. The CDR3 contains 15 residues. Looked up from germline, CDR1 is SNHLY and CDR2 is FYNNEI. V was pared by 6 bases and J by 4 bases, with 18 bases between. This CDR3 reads CASRKTQVGVYGYTF. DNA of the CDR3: TGTGCCAGCAGGAAAACCCAGGTCGGGGTCTATGGCTACACCTTC.

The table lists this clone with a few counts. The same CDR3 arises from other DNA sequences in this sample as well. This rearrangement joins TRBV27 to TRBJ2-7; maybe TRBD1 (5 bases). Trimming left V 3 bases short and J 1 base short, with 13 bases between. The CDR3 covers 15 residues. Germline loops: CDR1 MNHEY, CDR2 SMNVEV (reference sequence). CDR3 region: CASSFGSGLSYEQYF. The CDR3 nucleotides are TGTGCCAGCAGTTTTGGGTCAGGGCTTTCCTACGAGCAGTACTTC.

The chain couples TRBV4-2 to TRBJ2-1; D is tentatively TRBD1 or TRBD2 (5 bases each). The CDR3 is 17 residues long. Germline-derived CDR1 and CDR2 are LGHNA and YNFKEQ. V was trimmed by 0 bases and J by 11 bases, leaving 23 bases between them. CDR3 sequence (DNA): TGTGCCAGCAGCCAAGATATTGGACTCCGAGCTGGGGGAAAGCAGTTCTTC. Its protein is CASSQDIGLRAGGKQFF.

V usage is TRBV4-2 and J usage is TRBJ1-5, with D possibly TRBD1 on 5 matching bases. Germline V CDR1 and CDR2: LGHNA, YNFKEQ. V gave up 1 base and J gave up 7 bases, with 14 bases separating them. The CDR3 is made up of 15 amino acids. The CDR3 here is CASSQGQRDGQPQHF. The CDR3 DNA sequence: TGTGCCAGCAGCCAAGGGCAGAGGGACGGCCAGCCCCAGCATTTT.

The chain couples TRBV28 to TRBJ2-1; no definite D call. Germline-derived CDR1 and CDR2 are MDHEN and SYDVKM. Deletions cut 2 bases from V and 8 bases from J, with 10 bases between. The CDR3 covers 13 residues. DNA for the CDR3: TGTGCCAGCAGTTTACCAGTCACCCATGAGCAGTTCTTC. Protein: CASSLPVTHEQFF.

The CDR3 protein is CASGLHRDRVFEKLFF. In DNA form, the CDR3 reads TGTGCTAGTGGTTTACATCGGGACAGGGTGTTTGAAAAACTGTTTTTT. The rearrangement links TRBV12-5 to TRBJ1-4, with 9 positions matching TRBD1. The germline gives CDR1 LGHNT, CDR2 FRNRAP. V trimming: 3 bases; J trimming: 7 bases; junction bases outside the gene matches: 9. CDR3 length: 16 amino acids.